This T cell receptor (beta chain) was captured in a study of blood T cell repertoires in COVID-19. Study at large: The origin of the acute and convalescent COVID-19 samples was the United States, Italy and Spain. PBMCs, B-cell-depleted T cells, or T cells were the source of the cDNA or gDNA that made up the material.

Germline-derived CDR1 and CDR2 are SGHRS and YFSETQ. CDR3 size: 15 residues. The V segment lost 4 bases and the J segment 3 bases; nucleotides outside the gene matches: 7. Per the original methods: Reference gene primer amplification yielded estimated nucleated cell counts. Method: immunoSEQ multiplex PCR; TCRdb's copy keeps in-frame clones and lacks some. The DNA gave D and trimming, while V, J and clone size come from that table. This table has fewer than 90,000 clones, roughly 84% appearing once. The origin of this receptor is a human donor in a cohort sampled during active COVID-19. The V call is TRBV5-1, the J call TRBJ2-5; 9 bases are a match to TRBD1. Sequenced sample: peripheral blood. The DNA of the CDR3 is TGCGCCAGCAGCCCGGGACAGGGATCTAAAGAGACCCAGTACTTC. Amino acids: CASSPGQGSKETQYF.